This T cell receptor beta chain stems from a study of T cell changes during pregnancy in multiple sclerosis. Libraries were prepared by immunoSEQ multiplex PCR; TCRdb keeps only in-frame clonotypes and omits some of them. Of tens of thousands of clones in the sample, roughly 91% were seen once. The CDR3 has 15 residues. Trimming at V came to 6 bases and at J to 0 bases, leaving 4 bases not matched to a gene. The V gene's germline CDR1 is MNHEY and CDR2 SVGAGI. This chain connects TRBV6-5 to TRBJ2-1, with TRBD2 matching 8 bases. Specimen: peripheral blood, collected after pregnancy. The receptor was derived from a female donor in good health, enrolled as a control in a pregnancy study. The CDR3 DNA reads TGTGCCAGCAGCCCGGGGGGGAGCTCCTACAATGAGCAGTTCTTC. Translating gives CASSPGGSSYNEQFF.